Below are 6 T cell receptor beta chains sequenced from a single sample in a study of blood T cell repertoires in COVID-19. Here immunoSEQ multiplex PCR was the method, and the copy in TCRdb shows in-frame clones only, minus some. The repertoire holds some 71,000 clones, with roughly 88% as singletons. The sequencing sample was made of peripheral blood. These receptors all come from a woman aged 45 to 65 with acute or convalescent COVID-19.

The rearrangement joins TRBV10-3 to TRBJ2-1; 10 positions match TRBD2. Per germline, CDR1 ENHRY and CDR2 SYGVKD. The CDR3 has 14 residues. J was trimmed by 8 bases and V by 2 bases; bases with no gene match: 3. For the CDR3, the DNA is TGTGCCATCAGTGAGCTAGCGGGAGTAGATGAGCAGTTCTTC. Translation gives CAISELAGVDEQFF.

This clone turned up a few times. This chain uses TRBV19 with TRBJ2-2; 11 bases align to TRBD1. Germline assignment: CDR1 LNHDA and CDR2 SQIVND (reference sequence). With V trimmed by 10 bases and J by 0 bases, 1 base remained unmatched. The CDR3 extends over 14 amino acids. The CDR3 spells CATGQGANTGELFF. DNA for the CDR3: TGTGCCACGGGACAGGGGGCGAACACCGGGGAGCTGTTTTTT.

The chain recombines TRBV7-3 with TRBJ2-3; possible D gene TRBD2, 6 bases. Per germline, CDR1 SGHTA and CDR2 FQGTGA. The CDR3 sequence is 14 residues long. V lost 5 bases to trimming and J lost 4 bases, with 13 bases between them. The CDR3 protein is CASSGTGGSDTQYF. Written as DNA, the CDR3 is TGTGCCAGCAGCGGGACTGGGGGTTCAGATACGCAGTATTTT.

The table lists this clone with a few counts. The CDR3 protein is CASRPRDRGVSEAFF. CDR3 coding DNA: TGTGCCAGCAGACCCCGGGACAGGGGAGTATCTGAAGCTTTCTTT. This chain uses TRBV28 with TRBJ1-1; 10 bases line up with TRBD1. Germline V lookup: CDR1 MDHEN, CDR2 SYDVKM. The CDR3 loop spans 15 amino acids. Trimming cost V 6 bases and J 6 bases; bases outside gene matches: 10.

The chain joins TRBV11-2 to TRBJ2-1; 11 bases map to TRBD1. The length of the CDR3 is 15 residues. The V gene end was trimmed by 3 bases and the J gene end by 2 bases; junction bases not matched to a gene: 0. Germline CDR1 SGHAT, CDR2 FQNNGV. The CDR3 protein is CASSLGQGAYNEQFF. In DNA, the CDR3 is TGTGCCAGCAGCTTGGGACAGGGGGCCTACAATGAGCAGTTCTTC.

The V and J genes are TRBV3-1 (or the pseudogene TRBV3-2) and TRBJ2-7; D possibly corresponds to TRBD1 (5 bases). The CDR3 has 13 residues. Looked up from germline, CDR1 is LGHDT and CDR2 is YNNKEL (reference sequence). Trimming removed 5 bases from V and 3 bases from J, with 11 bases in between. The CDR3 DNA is TGTGCCAGCAGCGGTGACAGAGTCTACGAGCAGTACTTC. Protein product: CASSGDRVYEQYF.